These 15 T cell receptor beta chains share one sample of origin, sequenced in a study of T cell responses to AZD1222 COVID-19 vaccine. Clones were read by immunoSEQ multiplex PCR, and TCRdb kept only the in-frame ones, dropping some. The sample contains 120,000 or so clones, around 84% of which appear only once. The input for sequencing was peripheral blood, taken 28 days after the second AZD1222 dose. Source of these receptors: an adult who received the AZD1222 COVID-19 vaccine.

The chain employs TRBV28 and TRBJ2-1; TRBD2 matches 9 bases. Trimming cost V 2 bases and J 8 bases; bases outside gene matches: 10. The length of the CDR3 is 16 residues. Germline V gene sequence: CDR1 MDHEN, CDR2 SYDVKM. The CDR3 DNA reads TGTGCCAGCAGTTTAATCGGAGCGGGGGGTTGGCATGAGCAGTTCTTC. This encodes CASSLIGAGGWHEQFF.

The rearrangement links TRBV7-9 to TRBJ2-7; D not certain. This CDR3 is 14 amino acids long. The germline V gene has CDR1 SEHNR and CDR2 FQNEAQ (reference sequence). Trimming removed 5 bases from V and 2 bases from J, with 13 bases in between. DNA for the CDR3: TGTGCCAGCAGCCCAACCCCCCGCCCCTACGAGCAGTACTTC. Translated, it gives CASSPTPRPYEQYF.

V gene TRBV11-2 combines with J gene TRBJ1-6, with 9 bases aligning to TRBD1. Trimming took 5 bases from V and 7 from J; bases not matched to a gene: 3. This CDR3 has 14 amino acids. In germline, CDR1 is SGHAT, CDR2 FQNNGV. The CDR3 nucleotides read TGTGCCAGCAGCCCCGGACAGGGGAATTCACCCCTCCACTTT. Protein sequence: CASSPGQGNSPLHF.

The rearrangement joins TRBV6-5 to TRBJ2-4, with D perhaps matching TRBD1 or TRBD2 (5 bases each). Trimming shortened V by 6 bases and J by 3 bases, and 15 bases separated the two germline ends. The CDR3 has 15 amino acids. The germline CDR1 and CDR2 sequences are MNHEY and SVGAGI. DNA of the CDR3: TGTGCCAGCAGAGCCCCGGGACGCGACAAAAACATTCAGTACTTC. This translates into CASRAPGRDKNIQYF.

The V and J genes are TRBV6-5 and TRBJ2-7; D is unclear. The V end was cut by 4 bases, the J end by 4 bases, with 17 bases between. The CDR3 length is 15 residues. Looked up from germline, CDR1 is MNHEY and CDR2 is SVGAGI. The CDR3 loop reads CASSSSKKGHYEQYF. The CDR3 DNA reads TGTGCCAGCAGTTCCTCGAAGAAGGGCCATTACGAGCAGTACTTC.

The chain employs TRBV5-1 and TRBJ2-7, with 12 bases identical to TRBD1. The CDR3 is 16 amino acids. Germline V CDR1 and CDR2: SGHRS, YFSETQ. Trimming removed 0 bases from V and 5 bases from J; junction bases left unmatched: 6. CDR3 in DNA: TGCGCCAGCAGCTTGGTTTCGGGACAGGGGGCCAACGAGCAGTACTTC. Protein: CASSLVSGQGANEQYF.

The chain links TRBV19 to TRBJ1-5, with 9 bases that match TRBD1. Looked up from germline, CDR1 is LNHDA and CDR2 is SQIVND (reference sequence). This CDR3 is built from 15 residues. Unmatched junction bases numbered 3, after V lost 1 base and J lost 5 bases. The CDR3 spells CASSIGDRGYQPQHF. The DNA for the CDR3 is TGTGCCAGTAGTATAGGAGACAGGGGGTATCAGCCCCAGCATTTT.

Here the CDR3 DNA reads TGTGCCAGCAGTTTAGTGGGGGCCCGGACTTACAATGAGCAGTTCTTC. Translating gives CASSLVGARTYNEQFF. The genes are TRBV27 and TRBJ2-1; TRBD1 is a possible D gene (6 bases). Germline lookup yields CDR1 MNHEY and CDR2 SMNVEV (reference sequence). Deletions cut 2 bases from V and 4 bases from J, with 15 bases between. CDR3 length: 16 amino acids.

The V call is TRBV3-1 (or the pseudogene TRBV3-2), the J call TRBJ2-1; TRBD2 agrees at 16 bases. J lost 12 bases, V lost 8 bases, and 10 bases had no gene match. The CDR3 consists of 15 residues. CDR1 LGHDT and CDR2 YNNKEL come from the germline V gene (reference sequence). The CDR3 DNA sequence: TGTGCCAGCTGCACCGGGACTAGCGGGGGGGATAGGCAGTTCTTC. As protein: CASCTGTSGGDRQFF.

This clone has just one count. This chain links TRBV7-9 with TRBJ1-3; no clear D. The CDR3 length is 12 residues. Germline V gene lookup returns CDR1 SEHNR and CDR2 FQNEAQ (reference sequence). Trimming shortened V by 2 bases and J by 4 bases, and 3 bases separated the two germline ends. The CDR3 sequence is CASSLTGNTIYF. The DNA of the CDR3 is TGTGCCAGCAGCTTAACAGGAAACACCATATATTTT.

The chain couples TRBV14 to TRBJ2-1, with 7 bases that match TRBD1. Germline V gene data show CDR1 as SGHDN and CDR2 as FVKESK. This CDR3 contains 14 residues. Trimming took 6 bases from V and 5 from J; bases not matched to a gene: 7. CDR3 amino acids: CASRITGVNNEQFF. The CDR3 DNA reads TGTGCCAGCAGGATAACAGGGGTTAACAATGAGCAGTTCTTC.

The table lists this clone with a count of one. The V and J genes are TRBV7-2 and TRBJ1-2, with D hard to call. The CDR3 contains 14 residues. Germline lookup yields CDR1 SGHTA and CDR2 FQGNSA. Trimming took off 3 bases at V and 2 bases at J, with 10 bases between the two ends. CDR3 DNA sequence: TGTGCCAGCAGCTTGGGGTGGGCCAACTATGGCTACACCTTC. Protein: CASSLGWANYGYTF.

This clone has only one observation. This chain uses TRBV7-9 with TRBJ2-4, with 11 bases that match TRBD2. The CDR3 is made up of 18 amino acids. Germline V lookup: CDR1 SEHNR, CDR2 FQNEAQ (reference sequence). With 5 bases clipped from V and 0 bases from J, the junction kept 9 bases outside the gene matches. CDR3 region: CASSRLPSGGLAKNIQYF. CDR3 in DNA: TGTGCCAGCAGCAGACTACCTAGCGGGGGGCTAGCCAAAAACATTCAGTACTTC.

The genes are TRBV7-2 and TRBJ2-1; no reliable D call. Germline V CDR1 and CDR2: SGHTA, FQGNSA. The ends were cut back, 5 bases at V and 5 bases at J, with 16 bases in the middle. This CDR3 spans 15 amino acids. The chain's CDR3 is CASSPPSGSNNEQFF. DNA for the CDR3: TGTGCCAGCAGCCCTCCCTCTGGATCGAACAATGAGCAGTTCTTC.

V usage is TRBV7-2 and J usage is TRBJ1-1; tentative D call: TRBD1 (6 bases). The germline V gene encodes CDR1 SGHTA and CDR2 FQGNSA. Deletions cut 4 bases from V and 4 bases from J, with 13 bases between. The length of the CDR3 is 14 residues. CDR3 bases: TGTGCCAGCAGCTCCGGCAGGGGCATCACTGAAGCTTTCTTT. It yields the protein CASSSGRGITEAFF.